This T cell receptor beta chain was obtained from a study of control samples from healthy donors and cancer patients. V was trimmed by 7 bases and J by 4 bases, leaving 19 bases between them. There are 15 residues in the CDR3. CDR1 is SGHTA, CDR2 FQGNSA, per germline. This clone was recorded only once. The table came from immunoSEQ multiplex PCR; TCRdb's copy has only in-frame clones and leaves some out. The sample gives about 140,000 clones, 92% of which show up once; about 11% is in the top ten. The TCR originated in a man under 40 in good health. The chain uses TRBV7-2 and TRBJ1-2; perhaps TRBD1 as D (5 bases). Specimen: blood. The CDR3 DNA follows: TGTGCCAGCAACCAAGGGGCCTCGGGGGGCTATGGCTACACCTTC. As protein: CASNQGASGGYGYTF.